The entry that follows covers one T cell receptor beta chain sequence. The antigen remains undetermined. For Graves' hyperthyroidism to be stable, ophthalmopathy could not progress within 18 months. Patients aged 18 to 65 had newly diagnosed hyperthyroidism lasting under 2 months. The data derive from a study of T cells in Graves' hyperthyroidism and ophthalmopathy. Findings and caveats of the study: Ophthalmopathy was predicted by the model a median of roughly 6.6 months ahead of onset.

RNA transcripts were the template for amplifying TCR beta CDR3 regions. RT-PCR in the first round (using the HTBI primer set) targeted the TCR CDR3. One entry per CDR3 protein results from TCRdb running MiXCR on the multiplex PCR reads. The sample shows about 360,000 distinct CDR3 sequences, over 15% of them seen only once. The V gene's germline CDR1 is MGHRA and CDR2 YSYEKL. The germline V and J ends were trimmed by 0 bases and 1 base, with 12 bases remaining between them. This CDR3 is 16 amino acids long. J is TRBJ1-2 and V is TRBV4-1; perhaps TRBD1 as D (6 bases). Sequences were obtained from blood. The origin of this receptor is a woman in her late teens or twenties with Graves' hyperthyroidism. CDR3 amino acids: CASSQEPTGDNYGYTF. The CDR3 bases are TGCGCCAGCAGCCAAGAGCCGACAGGTGATAACTATGGCTACACCTTC.